These T cell receptor beta chains were read from a single sample in a study of OX40 agonist ivuxolimab in advanced cancers. Assay: immunoSEQ multiplex PCR; the TCRdb copy retains only in-frame clones and omits some. Of about 64,000 clones listed, around 84% are singletons. The sample here was CD4+ or CD8+ T cells sorted from blood, taken in a trial of the OX40 agonist ivuxolimab. All receptors derive from an adult with an advanced solid tumor such as melanoma, head and neck, liver or kidney cancer. Both conserved end residues are part of each CDR3. D genes are given only for firm matches. Part of the rows lack a size; the others show once, few, many or a class for expanded clones.

>TRBJ1-2|NA|NA|TRBV6-5
TGTGCCAGCAGTTACGAGGGGATGGACTATGGCTACACCTTC
CASSYEGMDYGYTF
>TRBJ1-2|NA|once|TRBV4-3
TGCGCCAGCAGCCAAGACAGCAGGGGCGGCTATGGCTACACCTTC
CASSQDSRGGYGYTF
>TRBJ2-2|TRBD2|NA|TRBV18
TGTGCCAGCTCACTCTCGCTGACGGGAGGGAACACCGGGGAGCTGTTTTTT
CASSLSLTGGNTGELFF
>TRBJ1-2|NA|NA|TRBV27
TGTGCCAGCAGAGTCAGAGAAGATTATGGCTACACCTTC
CASRVREDYGYTF
>TRBJ2-1|TRBD1|NA|TRBV5-1
TGCGCCAGCACCCAGACAGGGAGCTCCTACAATGAGCAGTTCTTC
CASTQTGSSYNEQFF
>TRBJ2-3|TRBD2|NA|TRBV9
TGTGCCAGCAGCGTAGAAGGTAGCGGGGGGAGGGATACGCAGTATTTT
CASSVEGSGGRDTQYF
>TRBJ1-3|NA|NA|TRBV30
TGTGCCTGGGCGACTGGAAACACCATATATTTT
CAWATGNTIYF
>TRBJ2-7|TRBD1|once|TRBV6-5
TGTGCCAGCAGGGGACAGCCCTACGAGCAGTACTTC
CASRGQPYEQYF
>TRBJ1-5|NA|few|TRBV30
TGTGCCTGGACCCTCGATAGCAATCAGCCCCAGCATTTT
CAWTLDSNQPQHF
>TRBJ1-4|NA|NA|TRBV5-1
TGCGCCAGCAGCCAGAACCCGGGGGGTACAACTAATGAAAAACTGTTTTTT
CASSQNPGGTTNEKLFF
>TRBJ2-2|TRBD1|NA|TRBV6-6
TGTGCCAGCAGTCCCGGAACAGGGGACGCCGGGGAGCTGTTTTTT
CASSPGTGDAGELFF
>TRBJ1-1|NA|NA|TRBV29-1
TGCAGCGTTGAGGGGGGCTGGGACACTGAAGCTTTCTTT
CSVEGGWDTEAFF
>TRBJ1-2|TRBD1|NA|TRBV7-9
TGTGCCAGCAGCTCTCCCGCGACAGGGATGAAGGGCTACACCTTC
CASSSPATGMKGYTF
>TRBJ2-2|NA|NA|TRBV11-2
TGTGCCAGCAGCCGAGGTTTGACCACCGGGGAGCTGTTTTTT
CASSRGLTTGELFF
>TRBJ1-1|TRBD1|NA|TRBV30
TGTGCCTGGAGTGTCAGAGCAGGGGGCTATCGGATAGGAACTGAAGCTTTCTTT
CAWSVRAGGYRIGTEAFF
>TRBJ1-1|TRBD1|NA|TRBV5-6
TGTGCCAGCAGTTTCGGGACAGGGAACACTGAAGCTTTCTTT
CASSFGTGNTEAFF
>TRBJ1-3|NA|NA|TRBV9
TGTGCCAGCAGCACCCCCGCCCTGGGGTTTCGTAGCTCTGGAAACACCATATATTTT
CASSTPALGFRSSGNTIYF
>TRBJ2-7|TRBD1|once|TRBV6-5
TGTGCCAGCAGGGGCGGGACAGGGGGGGGTTATGAGCAGTACTTC
CASRGGTGGGYEQYF
>TRBJ2-7|NA|NA|TRBV7-2
TGTGCCAGCAGCCCAAGTGTTTCCTACGAGCAGTACTTC
CASSPSVSYEQYF
>TRBJ1-1|NA|NA|TRBV7-2
TGTGCCAGCAGCTTAGATGTGATGGAAGCTTTCTTT
CASSLDVMEAFF
>TRBJ1-3|NA|NA|TRBV11-3
TGTGCCAGCAATCCGACGGCTGGAAACACCATATATTTT
CASNPTAGNTIYF
>TRBJ1-1|NA|NA|TRBV7-8
TGTGCCAGCAGCTTAGTCGGAGGGGAAAGGCGCGCTTTCTTT
CASSLVGGERRAFF
>TRBJ1-4|TRBD1|NA|TRBV6-5
TGTGCCAGCAGTTACTTCCCGGGACAGGGGAGTAAACTGTTTTTT
CASSYFPGQGSKLFF
>TRBJ1-5|NA|once|TRBV19
TGTGCCAGTAGTACGAGTCCCCATCCACAGAATCAGCCCCAGCATTTT
CASSTSPHPQNQPQHF
>TRBJ2-2|NA|NA|TRBV11-2
TGTGCCAGCAGCTTAGGCCCTAACACCGGGGAGCTGTTTTTT
CASSLGPNTGELFF
>TRBJ1-3|NA|NA|TRBV9
TGTGCCAGCAGCGCGAGGGGGGACTCCTACTCTGGAAACACCATATATTTT
CASSARGDSYSGNTIYF
>TRBJ2-1|TRBD2|few|TRBV27
TGTGCCAGCAGTCCCTACGTCCCGGGACTAGCGGGGTATGAGCAGTTCTTC
CASSPYVPGLAGYEQFF
>TRBJ2-2|NA|NA|TRBV4-1
TGCGCCAGCAGCCAAGGGGTATCGACAGGCGGGGAGCTGTTTTTT
CASSQGVSTGGELFF
>TRBJ1-2|NA|once|TRBV7-2
TGTGCCAGCAGCTTAACCGGCAGGGGTAACTATGGCTACACCTTC
CASSLTGRGNYGYTF
>TRBJ2-1|NA|NA|TRBV10-3
TGTGCCATCAGTGAGAACAGGGACAATGAGCAGTTCTTC
CAISENRDNEQFF
>TRBJ2-7|NA|NA|TRBV30
TGTGCCTGGAGCCGAGCTAGCGCCGGGGAGCAGTACTTC
CAWSRASAGEQYF
>TRBJ1-1|NA|NA|TRBV6-1
TGTGCCAGCAGCTGGAACACTGAAGCTTTCTTT
CASSWNTEAFF
>TRBJ1-4|NA|NA|TRBV6-5
TGTGCCAGCAAGGTCGGGACAACTAATGAAAAACTGTTTTTT
CASKVGTTNEKLFF
>TRBJ1-2|NA|NA|TRBV5-1
TGCGCCAGCAGCTTTATTCCCGAGGATGGCTACACCTTC
CASSFIPEDGYTF
>TRBJ2-5|TRBD1|once|TRBV5-1
TGCGCCAGCAGCGGAGGGACAGGGCTGTTTAGTTATGAAGAGACCCAGTACTTC
CASSGGTGLFSYEETQYF
>TRBJ1-1|NA|once|TRBV7-9
TGTGCCAGCAGCCTCAGGGACCCTGAAGCTTTCTTT
CASSLRDPEAFF
>TRBJ1-4|NA|NA|TRBV5-1
TGCGCCAGCAGCTTGGAGCCTAATATAGTTAATGAAAAACTGTTTTTT
CASSLEPNIVNEKLFF
>TRBJ2-1|NA|NA|TRBV5-1
TGCGCCAGCAGCTTGATTCGGGAGAGGTACAATGAGCAGTTCTTC
CASSLIRERYNEQFF
>TRBJ1-2|NA|NA|TRBV11-3
TGTGCCAGCAGCCTCCGGGACCCTGAAGGCTACACCTTC
CASSLRDPEGYTF
>TRBJ2-7|NA|NA|TRBV15
TGTGCCACCAGCAGAGACCGCGACTCCTACGAGCAGTACTTC
CATSRDRDSYEQYF
>TRBJ1-4|TRBD1|few|TRBV28
TGTGCCAGCAGTCCCGGACAGGGAAGGGAAAAACTGTTTTTT
CASSPGQGREKLFF
>TRBJ2-3|TRBD2|NA|TRBV6-4
TGTGCCAGCAGTGGGACTAGCGGCACAGATACGCAGTATTTT
CASSGTSGTDTQYF
>TRBJ2-5|NA|NA|TRBV7-9
TGTGCCAGCAGCCCGCGGGACTTAGAGACCCAGTACTTC
CASSPRDLETQYF
>TRBJ2-7|NA|NA|TRBV7-2
TGTGCCAGCAGCTTAGGTGCGGCCAGAACCTACGAGCAGTACTTC
CASSLGAARTYEQYF